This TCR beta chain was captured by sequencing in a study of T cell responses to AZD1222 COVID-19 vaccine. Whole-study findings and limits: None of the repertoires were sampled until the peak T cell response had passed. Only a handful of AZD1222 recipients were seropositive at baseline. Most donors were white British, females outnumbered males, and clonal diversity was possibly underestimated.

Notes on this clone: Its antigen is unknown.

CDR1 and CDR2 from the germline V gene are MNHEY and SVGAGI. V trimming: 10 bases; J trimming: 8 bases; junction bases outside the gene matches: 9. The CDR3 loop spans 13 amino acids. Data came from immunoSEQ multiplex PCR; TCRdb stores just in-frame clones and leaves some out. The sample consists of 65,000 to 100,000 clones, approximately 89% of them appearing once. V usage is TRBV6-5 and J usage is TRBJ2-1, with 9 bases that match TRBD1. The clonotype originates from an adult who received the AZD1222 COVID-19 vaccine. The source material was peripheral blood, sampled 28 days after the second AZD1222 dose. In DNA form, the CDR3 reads TGTGCCACCCTCGGGACAGGGCTCTATGAGCAGTTCTTC. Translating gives CATLGTGLYEQFF.